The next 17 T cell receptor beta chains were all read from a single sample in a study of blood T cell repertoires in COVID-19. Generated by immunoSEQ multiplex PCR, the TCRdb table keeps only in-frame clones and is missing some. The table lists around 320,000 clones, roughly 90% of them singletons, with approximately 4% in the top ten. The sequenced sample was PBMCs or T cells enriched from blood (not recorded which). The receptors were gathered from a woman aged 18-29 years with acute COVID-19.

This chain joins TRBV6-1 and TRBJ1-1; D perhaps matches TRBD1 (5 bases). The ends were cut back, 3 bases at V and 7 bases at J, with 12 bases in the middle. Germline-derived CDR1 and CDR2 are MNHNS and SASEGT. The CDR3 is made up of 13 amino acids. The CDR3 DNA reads TGTGCCAGCAGTGATTGGAGGGGTATTGAAGCTTTCTTT. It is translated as CASSDWRGIEAFF.

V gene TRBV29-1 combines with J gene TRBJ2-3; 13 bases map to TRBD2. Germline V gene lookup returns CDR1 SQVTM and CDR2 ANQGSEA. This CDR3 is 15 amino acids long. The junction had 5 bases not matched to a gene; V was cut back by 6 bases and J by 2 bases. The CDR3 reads CSVVTSGRATDTQYF. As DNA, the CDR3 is TGCAGCGTCGTTACTAGCGGGAGGGCCACAGATACGCAGTATTTT.

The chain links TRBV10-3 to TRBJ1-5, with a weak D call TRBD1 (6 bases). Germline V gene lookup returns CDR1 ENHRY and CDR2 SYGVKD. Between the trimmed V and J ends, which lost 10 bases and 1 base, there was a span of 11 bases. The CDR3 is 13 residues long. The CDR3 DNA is TGTGCCACTCAGGGGATGAGCAATCAGCCCCAGCATTTT. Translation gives CATQGMSNQPQHF.

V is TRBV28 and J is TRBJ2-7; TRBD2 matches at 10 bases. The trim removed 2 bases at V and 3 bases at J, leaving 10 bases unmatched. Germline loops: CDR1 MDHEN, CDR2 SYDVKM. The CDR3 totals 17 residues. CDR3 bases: TGTGCCAGCAGTTTACTGCTAGCGGGAGAACGCAGCTACGAGCAGTACTTC. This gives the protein CASSLLLAGERSYEQYF.

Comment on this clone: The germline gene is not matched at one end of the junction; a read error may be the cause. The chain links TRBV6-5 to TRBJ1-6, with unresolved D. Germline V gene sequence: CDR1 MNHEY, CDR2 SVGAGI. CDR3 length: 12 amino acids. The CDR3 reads CASGDYYSPLHF. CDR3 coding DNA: TGTGCCAGCGGAGACTATTATTCACCCCTCCACTTT.

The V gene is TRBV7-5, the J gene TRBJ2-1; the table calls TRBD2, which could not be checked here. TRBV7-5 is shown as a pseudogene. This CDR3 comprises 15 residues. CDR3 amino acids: CARSLGPRSYNEQFF. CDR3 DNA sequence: TGTGCCAGAAGCTTAGGCCCGCGCTCCTACAATGAGCAGTTCTTC.

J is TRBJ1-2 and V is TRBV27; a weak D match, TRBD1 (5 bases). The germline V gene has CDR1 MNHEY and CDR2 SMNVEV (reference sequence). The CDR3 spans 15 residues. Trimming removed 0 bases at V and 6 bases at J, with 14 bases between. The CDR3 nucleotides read TGTGCCAGCAGTTTATCGTCTCAGGGAGGGCATGGCTACACCTTC. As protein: CASSLSSQGGHGYTF.

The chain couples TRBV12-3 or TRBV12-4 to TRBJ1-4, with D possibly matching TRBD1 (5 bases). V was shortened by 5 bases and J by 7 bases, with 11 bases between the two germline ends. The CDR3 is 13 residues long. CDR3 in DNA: TGTGCCAGCAGTGCACAGGTGGTTGAAAAACTGTTTTTT. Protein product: CASSAQVVEKLFF.

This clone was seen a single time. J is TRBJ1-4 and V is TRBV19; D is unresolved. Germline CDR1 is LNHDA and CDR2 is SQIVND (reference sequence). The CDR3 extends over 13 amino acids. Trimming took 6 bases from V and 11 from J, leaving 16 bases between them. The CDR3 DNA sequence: TGTGCCAGTAGAGTCCCTCTCGGGGTCAAACTGTTTTTT. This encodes CASRVPLGVKLFF.

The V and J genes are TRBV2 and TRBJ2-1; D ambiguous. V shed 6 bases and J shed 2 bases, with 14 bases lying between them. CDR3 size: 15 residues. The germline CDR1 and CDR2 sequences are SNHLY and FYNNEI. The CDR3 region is CASSAGEVPYNEQFF. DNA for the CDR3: TGTGCCAGCAGCGCCGGCGAGGTACCCTACAATGAGCAGTTCTTC.

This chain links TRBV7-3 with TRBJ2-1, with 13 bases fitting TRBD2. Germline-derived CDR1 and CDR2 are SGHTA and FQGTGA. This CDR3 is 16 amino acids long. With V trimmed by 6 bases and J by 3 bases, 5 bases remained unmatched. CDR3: CASREGLAGFYNEQFF. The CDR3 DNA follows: TGTGCCAGCAGAGAGGGACTAGCGGGATTCTACAATGAGCAGTTCTTC.

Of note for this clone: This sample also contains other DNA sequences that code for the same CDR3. CDR3 sequence: CASSLEGALNTEAFF. The CDR3 nucleotides read TGTGCCAGCAGTTTAGAAGGGGCGCTGAACACTGAAGCTTTCTTT. The J gene is TRBJ1-1, the V gene TRBV28, with D possibly matching TRBD1 (5 bases). The CDR3 runs 15 residues. Trimming pared 2 bases from V and 0 bases from J, leaving 10 bases between. Germline V gene lookup returns CDR1 MDHEN and CDR2 SYDVKM.

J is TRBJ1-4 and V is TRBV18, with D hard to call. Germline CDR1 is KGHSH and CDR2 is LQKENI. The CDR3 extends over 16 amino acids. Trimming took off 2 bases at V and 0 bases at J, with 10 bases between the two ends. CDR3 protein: CASSPYTQATNEKLFF. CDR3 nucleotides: TGTGCCAGCTCACCATACACCCAGGCAACTAATGAAAAACTGTTTTTT.

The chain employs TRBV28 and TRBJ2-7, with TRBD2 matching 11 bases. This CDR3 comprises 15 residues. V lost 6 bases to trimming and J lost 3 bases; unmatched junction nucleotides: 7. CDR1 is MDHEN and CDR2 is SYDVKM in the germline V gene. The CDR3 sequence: CASSSGLAGGYEQYF. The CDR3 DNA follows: TGTGCCAGCAGCTCGGGGCTAGCGGGAGGCTACGAGCAGTACTTC.

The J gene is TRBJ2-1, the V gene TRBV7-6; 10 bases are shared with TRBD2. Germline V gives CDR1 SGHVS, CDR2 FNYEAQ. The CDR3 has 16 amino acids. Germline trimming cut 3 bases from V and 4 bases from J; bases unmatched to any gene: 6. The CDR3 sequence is CASSFRTSGPYNEQFF. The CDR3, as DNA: TGTGCCAGCAGCTTCCGGACTAGCGGACCGTACAATGAGCAGTTCTTC.

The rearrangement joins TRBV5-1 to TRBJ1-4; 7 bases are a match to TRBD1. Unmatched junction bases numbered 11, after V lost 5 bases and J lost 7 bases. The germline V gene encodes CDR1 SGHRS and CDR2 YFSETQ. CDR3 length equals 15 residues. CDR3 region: CASRARGIEGEKLFF. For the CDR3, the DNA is TGCGCCAGCAGGGCCAGGGGGATTGAGGGTGAAAAACTGTTTTTT.

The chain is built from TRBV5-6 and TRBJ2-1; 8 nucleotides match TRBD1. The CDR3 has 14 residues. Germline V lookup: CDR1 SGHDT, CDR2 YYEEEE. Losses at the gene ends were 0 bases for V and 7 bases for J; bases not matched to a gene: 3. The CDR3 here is CASSLVDRGNEQFF. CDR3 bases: TGTGCCAGCAGCTTGGTTGACAGGGGAAATGAGCAGTTCTTC.